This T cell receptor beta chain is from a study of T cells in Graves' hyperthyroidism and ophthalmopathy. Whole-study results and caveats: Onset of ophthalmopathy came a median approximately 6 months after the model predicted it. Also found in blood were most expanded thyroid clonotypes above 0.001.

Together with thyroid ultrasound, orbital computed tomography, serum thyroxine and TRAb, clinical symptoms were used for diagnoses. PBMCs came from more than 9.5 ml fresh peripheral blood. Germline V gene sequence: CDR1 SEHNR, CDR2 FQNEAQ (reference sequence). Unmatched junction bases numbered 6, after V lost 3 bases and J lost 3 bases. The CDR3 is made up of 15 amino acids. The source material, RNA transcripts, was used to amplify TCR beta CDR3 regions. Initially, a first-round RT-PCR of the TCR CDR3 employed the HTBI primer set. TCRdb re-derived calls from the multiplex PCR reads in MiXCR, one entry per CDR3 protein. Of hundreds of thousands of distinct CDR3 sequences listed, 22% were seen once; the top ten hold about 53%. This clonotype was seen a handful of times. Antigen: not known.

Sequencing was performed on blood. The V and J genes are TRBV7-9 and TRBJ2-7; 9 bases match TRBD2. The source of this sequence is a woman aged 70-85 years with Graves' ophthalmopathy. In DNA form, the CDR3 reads TGTGCCAGCAGCTTTGGCGCGGGAGGGAACTACGAGCAGTACTTC. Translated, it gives CASSFGAGGNYEQYF. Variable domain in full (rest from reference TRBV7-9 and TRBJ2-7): DTGVSQNPRHKITKRGQNVTFRCDPISEHNRLYWYRQTLGQGPEFLTYFQNEAQLEKSRLLSDRFSAERPKGSFSTLEIQRTEQGDSAMYLCASSFGAGGNYEQYFGPGTRLTVT.